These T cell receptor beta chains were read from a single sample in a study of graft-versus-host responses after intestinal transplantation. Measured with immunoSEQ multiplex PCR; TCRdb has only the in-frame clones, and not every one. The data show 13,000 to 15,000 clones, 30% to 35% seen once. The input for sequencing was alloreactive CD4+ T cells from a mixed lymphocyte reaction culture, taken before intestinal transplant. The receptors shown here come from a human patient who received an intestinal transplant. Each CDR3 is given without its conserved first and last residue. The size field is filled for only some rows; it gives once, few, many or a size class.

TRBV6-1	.	ASTLDRVNTEAF
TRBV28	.	ASREGGPKYNEQF
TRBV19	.	ASSMAPIRGPLSYEQY
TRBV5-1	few	ASSRGGPTDTQY
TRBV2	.	ASSQNLGGTEAF
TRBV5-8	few	ASSLDRMRGETQY
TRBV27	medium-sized	ASSLLAGHNEQF
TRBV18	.	ASSPVAGTEAF
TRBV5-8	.	ASSLWAGNEQY
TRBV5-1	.	ASSPWGGLAGDNDKNIQY
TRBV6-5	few	ASSDWAVPNQAF
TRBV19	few	ASRAGRAGETQY
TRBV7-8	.	ASSPRGNTIY
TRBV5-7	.	ASSFRSTSGLRSEQY
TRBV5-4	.	ASSLPGLAGVLSYNEQF